The T cell receptor beta chain described here comes from a study of OX40 agonist ivuxolimab in advanced cancers. Describing the broader study: Ivuxolimab was a fully human IgG2 agonistic monoclonal antibody targeting the costimulatory receptor OX40 (CD134). Intravenous ivuxolimab was administered to patients every 2 weeks at six dose levels: 0.01, 0.1, 0.3, 1.5, 3 and 10 mg/kg. Of the roughly 53 patients in dose escalation, 19 had hepatocellular carcinoma, about 15 had melanoma, 9 had renal cell carcinoma and 9 had head and neck cancer. The dose-escalation cohort was 82.7% male with a mean age of roughly 60 years, ranging from about 23 to 85. Patients were allowed to have had prior anti-PD-1, anti-PD-L1 or anti-CTLA-4 therapy, and approximately 41% of the dose-escalation patients had previously received checkpoint inhibitors. Partial responses occurred in three dose-escalation patients: two with cutaneous melanoma and one with hepatocellular carcinoma. Peripheral TCRbeta sequencing aimed to test whether ivuxolimab altered TCR sequence diversity and caused clonal T-cell expansion. The paper describes the monotherapy dose-escalation part (N of about 47 patients) of the phase I trial of ivuxolimab.

The full study reports these points: At doses of 0.1 to 3.0 mg/kg, clonal expansion of both CD4+ and CD8+ T cells in blood was seen between baseline and week 6. Which antigens the clonally expanded peripheral T cells were specific for was not determined. After ivuxolimab, expanded clones were on average more numerous among CD8+ T cells than among CD4+ T cells. Low levels of normalized T-cell clonal expansion were also shown by some nonresponding patients. In partial responders in the 0.1-3.0 mg/kg groups, normalized peripheral clonal expansion was found to be among the lowest, especially among CD8+ T cells.

This clone was observed a handful of times. What this receptor recognizes is not known. No much larger clonotype is one base removed from it; base qualities were not supplied. Counted from cysteine to phenylalanine, this CDR3 has 13 amino acids. CDR3 DNA is the only sequence kept; it has 39 bases, read in frame from the first base. CDR1 and CDR2 are drawn from the germline V gene: SGHTA, FQGNSA. Trimming costs V 6 bases and J 7 bases, and their ends lie 15 bases apart. Genomic DNA was extracted from sorted cells for sequencing of the TCRbeta CDR3 region. The immunoSEQ Assay was used to sequence the TCRbeta CDR3 regions. TCRdb took this table from immuneACCESS and kept in-frame rearrangements with V and J called. Such tables lack part of the clones; where checked against another copy, unresolved V genes explain under half of the gap, and the rest is unexplained. Here the sample has about 120,000 clones; around 87% occur a single time. 0.55% of the sample rests with the top ten.

The trial excluded patients who had a history of autoimmune disease or who were on systemic immunosuppression. Peripheral blood for TCR sequencing was collected from all dose cohorts at baseline, on cycle 4 day 1, and on cycle 7 day 1. The samples were drawn from a first-in-human, open-label, multicenter phase I dose-escalation trial of ivuxolimab. Adults with locally advanced or metastatic head and neck squamous cell, hepatocellular, melanoma or renal cell carcinoma were enrolled in the trial. Before TCR sequencing, CD4+ T cells and CD8+ T cells were sorted from peripheral blood as separate populations.

The specimen comprised CD4+ or CD8+ T cells sorted from blood, sampled in a trial of the OX40 agonist ivuxolimab. The sequence was collected from an adult with an advanced solid tumor such as melanoma, head and neck, liver or kidney cancer. The sequence joins TRBV7-2 to TRBJ1-2; the D segment cannot be called with confidence. The CDR3: CASRSVGLAGYTF. Read as DNA, the sequence is TGTGCCAGCAGATCCGTGGGGTTGGCTGGCTACACCTTC.